The table lists the clone carrying this T cell receptor beta chain with many counts. Its antigen is unknown. An end of the junction does not agree with germline; a read error may underlie this. The data stem from a study of T-cell memory formation after mild COVID-19. Looking at the study overall: Largely, the TCR clusters proved donor specific. Overall study results and limits: Balance between CD4 and CD8 was seen in clones contracting day 15 to 85, and a CD4+ lean was seen in later expanders.

Researchers used 5'RACE with constant-segment primers to make TCR alpha and TCR beta cDNA libraries that carry sample barcodes and UMIs. TCRdb independently ran MiXCR on the 5' RACE reads; one entry per CDR3 protein. The sample lists approximately 350,000 distinct CDR3 sequences; around an eighth were seen once. Looked up from germline, CDR1 is SSHAT and CDR2 is FNYEAQ (reference sequence). This CDR3 comprises 13 residues. The TCR was taken from a man between 18 and 29 years old who had mild COVID-19 (a few samples of this study predate the infection). Cell type and time point are not known. The source material was PBMCs or a T cell subset sorted from them (not recorded which). The rearrangement links TRBV7-7 to TRBJ1-3; no clear D. In DNA, the CDR3 is TGTGCTAGCAGTTCTGGGTCGGGAAACACCATATATTTT. Protein product: CASSSGSGNTIYF.